This entry lists 7 T cell receptor beta chains sequenced from one sample in a study of early T cells in non-severe SARS-CoV-2 infection. Via MiXCR, TCRdb re-called the 5' RACE reads, giving one row per CDR3 protein. Of tens of thousands of distinct CDR3 sequences listed, 12% are singletons. Sequencing was done on a sample of whole blood. These receptors came from an adult who was a healthcare worker with PCR-confirmed SARS-CoV-2 infection or an uninfected control (not recorded which).

This chain joins TRBV2 and TRBJ1-1, with 10 bases that match TRBD1. The germline gives CDR1 SNHLY, CDR2 FYNNEI. The CDR3 sequence is 20 residues long. Trimming at V came to 8 bases and at J to 1 base, leaving 22 bases not matched to a gene. This chain's CDR3 is CASPARPGTGVGVWNTEAFF. The CDR3 DNA reads as TGTGCCAGCCCAGCTCGTCCCGGGACAGGGGTTGGTGTGTGGAACACTGAAGCTTTCTTT.

This sequence joins TRBV6-2 or TRBV6-3 and TRBJ2-3; TRBD1 is a possible D gene (5 bases). Germline CDR1 is MNHEY and CDR2 is SVGEGT. This CDR3 spans 15 amino acids. Trimming took off 7 bases at V and 5 bases at J, with 19 bases between the two ends. The CDR3 loop reads CASNPRNRWGDTQYF. DNA for the CDR3: TGTGCCAGCAACCCGAGGAACAGGTGGGGAGATACGCAGTATTTT.

This clonotype was observed at least ten times. The chain recombines TRBV7-3 with TRBJ2-2; D gene unclear. The CDR3 has 12 residues. Germline V gives CDR1 SGHTA, CDR2 FQGTGA. The V gene lost 5 bases and the J gene lost 4 bases, with 5 bases spanning the gap. CDR3 in amino acids: CASSPTTGELFF. In nucleotides, the CDR3 is TGTGCCAGCAGCCCTACCACCGGGGAGCTGTTTTTT. Looking up the rest from reference TRBV7-3 and TRBJ2-2 gives the full variable domain: GAGVSQTPSNKVTEKGKYVELRCDPISGHTALYWYRQSLGQGPEFLIYFQGTGAADDSGLPNDRFFAVRPEGSVSTLKIQRTERGDSAVYLCASSPTTGELFFGEGSRLTVL.

The sample holds many counts of this clonotype. CDR3 sequence: CASSLKGAGFNEQFF. CDR3 sequence (DNA): TGTGCCAGCAGCTTAAAGGGGGCAGGGTTTAATGAGCAGTTCTTC. The chain carries TRBV11-3 and TRBJ2-1; TRBD1 aligns across 7 bases. The CDR3 has 15 amino acids. Germline CDR1 and CDR2: SGHNT and YENEEA. V dropped 2 bases and J dropped 7; count of bases not matched to a gene: 8. The whole variable domain, filled in from reference TRBV11-3 and TRBJ2-1, reads EAGVVQSPRYKIIEKKQPVAFWCNPISGHNTLYWYLQNLGQGPELLIRYENEEAVDDSQLPKDRFSAERLKGVDSTLKIQPAELGDSAVYLCASSLKGAGFNEQFFGPGTRLTVL.

The J gene is TRBJ2-7, the V gene TRBV28; D gene unclear. The CDR3 contains 16 residues. CDR1 MDHEN and CDR2 SYDVKM come from the germline V gene. V was clipped by 5 bases and J by 0 bases, with 17 bases between them. The CDR3 sequence: CASSLTIQALSYEQYF. Written as DNA, the CDR3 is TGTGCCAGCAGTCTTACCATTCAGGCCCTCTCCTACGAGCAGTACTTC.

In this sample, this clonotype turned up many times. The chain couples TRBV12-3 or TRBV12-4 to TRBJ1-1, with D possibly matching TRBD1 (6 bases). The CDR3 consists of 14 residues. The V end lost 6 bases, the J end lost 4 bases, and 15 bases lay between the germline ends. The CDR3 sequence: CASSPGQPGTEAFF. As DNA, the CDR3 is TGTGCCAGCAGCCCAGGACAGCCGGGCACTGAAGCTTTCTTT.

This clonotype was counted at least ten times. The chain uses TRBV28 and TRBJ2-4, with TRBD1 as a possible D gene (6 bases). Germline CDR1 and CDR2: MDHEN and SYDVKM. This CDR3 has 16 residues. Trimming removed 5 bases from V and 6 bases from J, with 20 bases in between. CDR3 in amino acids: CASSPSTGRGGNIQYF. CDR3 nucleotide sequence: TGTGCCAGCAGTCCCTCTACAGGGCGCGGCGGAAACATTCAGTACTTC.